Listed here are 24 T cell receptor beta chains from one sample, sequenced in a study of shared clonotypes between healthy human individuals. Using immunoSEQ multiplex PCR, the repertoire was profiled, and TCRdb retains in-frame clones only, with some absent. The table records millions of clones, 85% to 95% of them present only once. Sequences were obtained from naive CD4+ T cells from PBMCs. Subset described: CD45RA+ positively selected. The receptors were gathered from a young man in good health. Some clones in this sample may be carry-over from other donors' samples.

The V and J genes are TRBV9 and TRBJ2-2; 9 nucleotides align to TRBD2. Germline V gene sequence: CDR1 SGDLS, CDR2 YYNGEE. CDR3 length: 17 amino acids. V was clipped by 0 bases and J by 7 bases; unmatched bases: 10. The CDR3 loop reads CASSVGLAGVMSGELFF. The CDR3 coding sequence is TGTGCCAGCAGCGTAGGGTTAGCGGGAGTAATGAGCGGGGAGCTGTTTTTT.

The chain joins TRBV5-5 to TRBJ1-2, with TRBD1 matching over 9 bases. CDR1 is SGHKS, CDR2 YYEKEE, per germline (reference sequence). The CDR3 length is 14 residues. V lost 7 bases, J lost 6 bases, and 10 bases stayed unmatched. The CDR3 region is CASSPGQGANGYTF. The CDR3 DNA follows: TGTGCCAGCTCCCCGGGACAGGGAGCTAATGGCTACACCTTC.

This clone was observed once. The chain carries TRBV28 and TRBJ2-1; D is unresolved. Germline V gives CDR1 MDHEN, CDR2 SYDVKM. V was clipped by 2 bases and J by 6 bases, with 14 bases between them. This CDR3 has 15 amino acids. Here the CDR3 DNA reads TGTGCCAGCAGTTTAGCTACGGTTCCGGGCAATGAGCAGTTCTTC. It is translated as CASSLATVPGNEQFF.

CDR3 sequence: CASSFGAGADTEAFF. Here the CDR3 DNA reads TGTGCCAGCAGTTTTGGGGCAGGGGCCGACACTGAAGCTTTCTTT. The chain links TRBV27 to TRBJ1-1, with a weak D call TRBD1 (6 bases). This CDR3 comprises 15 residues. The V end lost 3 bases, the J end lost 3 bases, and 14 bases lay between the germline ends. Germline V gene data show CDR1 as MNHEY and CDR2 as SMNVEV (reference sequence).

This clone occurred a few times. The rearrangement joins TRBV2 to TRBJ1-2; possible D gene TRBD1, 6 bases. V lost 6 bases, J lost 8 bases, and 13 bases lay in between. Per the germline V gene, CDR1 is SNHLY and CDR2 is FYNNEI. The CDR3 is 12 amino acids. CDR3 loop: CASSQQGTGYTF. CDR3 bases: TGTGCCAGCAGCCAACAGGGTACGGGCTACACCTTC.

This clone was counted once. This chain connects TRBV5-1 to TRBJ2-2; no clear D. Germline values: CDR1 SGHRS, CDR2 YFSETQ. Trimming cost V 4 bases and J 4 bases, with 8 bases left between them. The CDR3 contains 13 residues. The CDR3 nucleotides are TGCGCCAGCAGCCCAACTACCACCGGGGAGCTGTTTTTT. Encoded protein: CASSPTTTGELFF.

The chain links TRBV5-1 to TRBJ2-1, with TRBD2 matching over 7 bases. The CDR3 is made up of 15 amino acids. J lost 8 bases, V lost 6 bases, and 14 bases had no gene match. From germline, CDR1 is SGHRS and CDR2 YFSETQ. The CDR3 nucleotides read TGCGCCAGCAACGTCATAGCGGGTCAAGGCGATGAGCAGTTCTTC. This gives the protein CASNVIAGQGDEQFF.

This clone was counted once. This chain uses TRBV4-1 with TRBJ1-3, with unresolved D. This CDR3 spans 16 amino acids. With 3 bases removed from V and 2 bases from J, the gap between germline ends came to 14 bases. Per germline, CDR1 MGHRA and CDR2 YSYEKL. The CDR3 region has the DNA TGCGCCAGCAGCCAGACACCGCAGAGCCCTGGAAACACCATATATTTT. This encodes CASSQTPQSPGNTIYF.

The chain uses TRBV6-1 and TRBJ2-1; 8 bases match TRBD2. The V segment lost 4 bases and the J segment 8 bases; nucleotides outside the gene matches: 4. The CDR3 has 13 amino acids. Germline values: CDR1 MNHNS, CDR2 SASEGT. Here the CDR3 DNA reads TGTGCCAGCAGTGGCCGGGGGGGCGATGAGCAGTTCTTC. Translated: CASSGRGGDEQFF.

This clone was recorded once. The chain joins TRBV30 to TRBJ1-1, with a tentative D call TRBD1 (6 bases). Per germline, CDR1 GTSNPN and CDR2 SVGIG (reference sequence). Trimming took off 8 bases at V and 4 bases at J, with 14 bases between the two ends. The CDR3 extends over 12 amino acids. The CDR3 here is CALRWGPTEAFF. The CDR3 bases are TGTGCCCTTAGATGGGGGCCCACTGAAGCTTTCTTT. Filled out from reference TRBV30 and TRBJ1-1, the complete variable domain reads SQTIHQWPATLVQPVGSPLSLECTVEGTSNPNLYWYRQAAGRGLQLLFYSVGIGQISSEVPQNLSASRPQDRQFILSSKKLLLSDSGFYLCALRWGPTEAFFGQGTRLTVV.

The chain joins TRBV30 to TRBJ2-1, with 8 bases aligning to TRBD1. V lost 2 bases to trimming and J lost 0 bases; unmatched junction nucleotides: 3. In germline, CDR1 is GTSNPN, CDR2 SVGIG (reference sequence). The length of the CDR3 is 15 residues. The CDR3 region is CAWSPGQGSYNEQFF. CDR3 DNA: TGTGCCTGGAGTCCTGGACAGGGCTCCTACAATGAGCAGTTCTTC.

The gene calls are TRBV30 and TRBJ1-2; D not certain. CDR3 size: 12 residues. V lost 4 bases and J 7 bases, leaving 13 bases between the germline ends. In germline, CDR1 is GTSNPN, CDR2 SVGIG (reference sequence). CDR3 amino acids: CAWTRTTGGYTF. The CDR3 coding sequence is TGTGCCTGGACCCGGACGACGGGTGGCTACACCTTC.

The chain couples TRBV4-1 to TRBJ2-4, with a tentative D call TRBD1 (5 bases). Germline assignment: CDR1 MGHRA and CDR2 YSYEKL. The CDR3 spans 20 residues. The ends were cut back, 0 bases at V and 2 bases at J, with 23 bases in the middle. The CDR3 bases are TGCGCCAGCAGCCAAGACCCTCAGGGTAAGGGCCGCTGGACCAAAAACATTCAGTACTTC. Translated: CASSQDPQGKGRWTKNIQYF.

Worth noting for this clone: The sample holds other DNA sequences that translate to the same CDR3. The chain employs TRBV4-3 and TRBJ2-7; unclear D gene. The ends were cut back, 1 base at V and 0 bases at J, with 7 bases in the middle. Per the germline V gene, CDR1 is LGHNA and CDR2 is YSLEER. The CDR3 consists of 14 residues. CDR3 loop: CASSQGGSSYEQYF. The CDR3 DNA reads TGCGCCAGCAGCCAAGGTGGAAGCTCCTACGAGCAGTACTTC.

In its sample, this clone was seen a few times. The same CDR3 can be traced to other DNA sequences in this sample. The chain carries TRBV7-3 and TRBJ2-5, with D possibly matching TRBD2 (6 bases). Germline CDR1 reads SGHTA; CDR2 reads FQGTGA. There are 13 residues in the CDR3. V shed 3 bases and J shed 1 base, with 6 bases lying between them. The CDR3 spells CASSFGGQETQYF. The CDR3 bases are TGTGCCAGCAGCTTCGGGGGCCAAGAGACCCAGTACTTC.

This sequence joins TRBV19 and TRBJ2-3, with 11 bases aligning to TRBD2. Trimming removed 5 bases from V and 3 bases from J; junction bases left unmatched: 10. This CDR3 comprises 17 residues. CDR1 and CDR2 from the germline V gene are LNHDA and SQIVND (reference sequence). The CDR3 is CASSLQALAGGTDTQYF. The CDR3 DNA reads TGTGCCAGTAGTTTACAGGCGCTAGCGGGAGGTACAGATACGCAGTATTTT.

This clone is a singleton in its sample. The chain employs TRBV5-1 and TRBJ1-2, with a tentative D call TRBD1 (5 bases). Germline assignment: CDR1 SGHRS and CDR2 YFSETQ. The V end lost 6 bases, the J end lost 8 bases, and 14 bases lay between the germline ends. The CDR3 covers 12 residues. This CDR3 is CASNFGTGGYTF. CDR3 sequence (DNA): TGCGCCAGCAACTTTGGGACCGGGGGCTACACCTTC.

The chain carries TRBV5-6 and TRBJ1-5; D uncertain. The CDR3 contains 14 residues. Per germline, CDR1 SGHDT and CDR2 YYEEEE. V dropped 3 bases and J dropped 4 bases, with 11 bases sitting between them. CDR3 in DNA: TGTGCCAGCAGCTCGTTTGGGCTTAATCAGCCCCAGCATTTT. Its protein product is CASSSFGLNQPQHF. Combining the CDR3 with reference TRBV5-6 and TRBJ1-5 gives the whole variable domain DAGVTQSPTHLIKTRGQQVTLRCSPKSGHDTVSWYQQALGQGPQFIFQYYEEEERQRGNFPDRFSGHQFPNYSSELNVNALLLGDSALYLCASSSFGLNQPQHFGDGTRLSIL.

The J gene is TRBJ1-1, the V gene TRBV7-9; unclear D gene. Trimming took off 3 bases at V and 7 bases at J, with 9 bases between the two ends. In germline, CDR1 is SEHNR, CDR2 FQNEAQ (reference sequence). This CDR3 has 12 residues. The CDR3 sequence is CASSFDGLEAFF. For the CDR3, the DNA is TGTGCCAGCAGCTTTGACGGGCTTGAAGCTTTCTTT.

The rearrangement joins TRBV5-1 to TRBJ2-6, with TRBD1 matching 9 bases. V lost 7 bases to trimming and J lost 0 bases; unmatched junction nucleotides: 5. The germline V gene encodes CDR1 SGHRS and CDR2 YFSETQ. The CDR3 is made up of 16 amino acids. CDR3 coding DNA: TGCGCCAGCGCCGGGACAGGGTTCTCTGGGGCCAACGTCCTGACTTTC. Encoded protein: CASAGTGFSGANVLTF.

The DNA of the CDR3 is TGTGCCAGCAGTTTAAGTGTGGACAGGGGGAGTGAAAAACTGTTTTTT. Encoded protein: CASSLSVDRGSEKLFF. This chain connects TRBV28 to TRBJ1-4, with 10 bases fitting TRBD1. Looked up from germline, CDR1 is MDHEN and CDR2 is SYDVKM. The CDR3 totals 16 residues. Losses at the gene ends were 2 bases for V and 7 bases for J; bases not matched to a gene: 7.

This chain joins TRBV5-1 and TRBJ2-2, with 12 bases fitting TRBD2. This CDR3 has 16 amino acids. V lost 3 bases and J lost 3; bases outside the gene matches: 3. The germline gives CDR1 SGHRS, CDR2 YFSETQ. The CDR3 bases are TGCGCCAGCAGCTGGACTAGCGGGACCGACACCGGGGAGCTGTTTTTT. Translated, it gives CASSWTSGTDTGELFF.

CDR3 DNA sequence: TGTGCCAGCAGTTTAAGCCTACACACCGGGGAGCTGTTTTTT. Translation gives CASSLSLHTGELFF. The J gene is TRBJ2-2, the V gene TRBV28, with D uncertain. Germline V gives CDR1 MDHEN, CDR2 SYDVKM. Trimming took off 2 bases at V and 3 bases at J, with 7 bases between the two ends. There are 14 residues in the CDR3.

V and J are TRBV2 and TRBJ1-2; the match to TRBD1 covers 7 bases. Germline trimming cut 6 bases from V and 4 bases from J; bases unmatched to any gene: 8. Germline V lookup: CDR1 SNHLY, CDR2 FYNNEI. This CDR3 is built from 14 residues. CDR3 residues: CASRGQTGGYGYTF. CDR3 DNA sequence: TGTGCCAGCAGGGGACAGACAGGCGGCTATGGCTACACCTTC.